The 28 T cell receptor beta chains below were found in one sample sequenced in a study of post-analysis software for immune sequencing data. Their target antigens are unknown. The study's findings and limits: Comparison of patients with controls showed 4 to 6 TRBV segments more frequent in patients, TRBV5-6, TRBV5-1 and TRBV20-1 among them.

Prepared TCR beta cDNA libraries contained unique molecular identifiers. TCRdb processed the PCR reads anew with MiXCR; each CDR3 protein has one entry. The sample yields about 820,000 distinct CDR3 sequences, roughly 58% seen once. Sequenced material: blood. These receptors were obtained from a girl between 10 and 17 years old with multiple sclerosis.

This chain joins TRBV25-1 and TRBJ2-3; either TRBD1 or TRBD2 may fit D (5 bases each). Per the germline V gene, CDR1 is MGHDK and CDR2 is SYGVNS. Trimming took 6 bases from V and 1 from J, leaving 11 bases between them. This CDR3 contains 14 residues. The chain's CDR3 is CASRPRDGTDTQYF. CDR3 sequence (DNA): TGTGCCAGCAGGCCGAGGGACGGCACAGATACGCAGTATTTT.

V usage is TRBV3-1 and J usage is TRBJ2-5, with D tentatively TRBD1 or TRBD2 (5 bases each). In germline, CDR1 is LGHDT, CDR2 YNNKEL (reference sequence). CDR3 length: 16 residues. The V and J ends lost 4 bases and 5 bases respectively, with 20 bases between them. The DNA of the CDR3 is TGTGCCAGCAGCCCCGAGGGACGAGCGACCTGGGAGACCCAGTACTTC. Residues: CASSPEGRATWETQYF.

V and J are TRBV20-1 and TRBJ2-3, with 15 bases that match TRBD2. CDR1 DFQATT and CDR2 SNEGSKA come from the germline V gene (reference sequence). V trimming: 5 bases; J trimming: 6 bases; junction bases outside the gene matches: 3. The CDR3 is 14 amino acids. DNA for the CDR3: TGCAGTGCTTCCGGGACTAGCGGGAGGGATACGCAGTATTTT. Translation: CSASGTSGRDTQYF.

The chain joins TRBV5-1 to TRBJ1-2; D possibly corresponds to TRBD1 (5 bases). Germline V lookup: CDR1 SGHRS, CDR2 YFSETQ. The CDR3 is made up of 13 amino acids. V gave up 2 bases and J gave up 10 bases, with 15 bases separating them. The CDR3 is CASSLAGLDAYTF. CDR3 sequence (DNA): TGCGCCAGCAGCTTAGCGGGGCTTGATGCCTACACCTTC.

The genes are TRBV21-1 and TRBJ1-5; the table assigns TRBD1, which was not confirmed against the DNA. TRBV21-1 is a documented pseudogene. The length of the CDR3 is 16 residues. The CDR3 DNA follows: TGTGCCAGCAGCCCCTCGACAGCTTATAGCAATCAGCCCCAGCATTTT. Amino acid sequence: CASSPSTAYSNQPQHF.

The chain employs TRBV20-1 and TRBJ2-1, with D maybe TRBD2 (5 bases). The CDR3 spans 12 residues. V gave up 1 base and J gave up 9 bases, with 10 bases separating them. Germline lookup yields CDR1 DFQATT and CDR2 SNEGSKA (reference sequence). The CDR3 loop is CSARAGGGEQFF. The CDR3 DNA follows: TGCAGTGCTAGAGCAGGAGGCGGTGAGCAGTTCTTC.

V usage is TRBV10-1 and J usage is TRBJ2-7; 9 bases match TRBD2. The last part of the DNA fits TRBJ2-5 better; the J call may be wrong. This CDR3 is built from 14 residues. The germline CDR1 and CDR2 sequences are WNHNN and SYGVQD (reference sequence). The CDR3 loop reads CASSGMTSGKTQYF. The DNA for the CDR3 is TGCGCCAGCAGTGGGATGACTAGCGGAAAGACCCAGTACTTC.

In DNA form, the CDR3 reads TGTGCCAGCAGAGATCCCAAACCTGAAGCTTTCTTT. It is translated as CASRDPKPEAFF. The chain links TRBV6-2 or TRBV6-3 to TRBJ1-1; no definite D call. CDR3 length: 12 amino acids. V was trimmed by 6 bases and J by 6 bases, leaving 11 bases between them. Germline V CDR1 and CDR2: MNHEY, SVGEGT.

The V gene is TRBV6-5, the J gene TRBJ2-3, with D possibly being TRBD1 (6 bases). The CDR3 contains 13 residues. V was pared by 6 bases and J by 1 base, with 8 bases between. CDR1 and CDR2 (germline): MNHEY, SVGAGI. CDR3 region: CASRAGGTDTQYF. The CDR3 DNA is TGTGCCAGCAGGGCAGGGGGCACAGATACGCAGTATTTT.

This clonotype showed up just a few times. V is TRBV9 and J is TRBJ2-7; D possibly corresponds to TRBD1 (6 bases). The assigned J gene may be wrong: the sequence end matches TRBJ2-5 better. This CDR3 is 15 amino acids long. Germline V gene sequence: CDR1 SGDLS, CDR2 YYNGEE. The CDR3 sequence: CASSVETGSGETQYF. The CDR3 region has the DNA TGTGCCAGCAGCGTAGAAACAGGGTCAGGAGAGACCCAGTACTTC.

CDR3 nucleotide sequence: TGCAGTGCTACCGCCGGGACTAGCAGGAATGAGCAGTTCTTC. Its protein product is CSATAGTSRNEQFF. The chain combines TRBV20-1 with TRBJ2-1; 9 bases align to TRBD2. After removal of 4 bases from V and 7 bases from J, the junction contained 8 bases not matched to a gene. Per the germline V gene, CDR1 is DFQATT and CDR2 is SNEGSKA (reference sequence). The CDR3 sequence is 14 residues long.

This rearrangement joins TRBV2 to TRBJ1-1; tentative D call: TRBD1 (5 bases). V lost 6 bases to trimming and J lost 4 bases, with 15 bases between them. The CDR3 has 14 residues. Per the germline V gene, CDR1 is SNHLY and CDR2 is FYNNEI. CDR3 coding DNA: TGTGCCAGCAGGGGGACCGTTACCGGCACTGAAGCTTTCTTT. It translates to CASRGTVTGTEAFF.

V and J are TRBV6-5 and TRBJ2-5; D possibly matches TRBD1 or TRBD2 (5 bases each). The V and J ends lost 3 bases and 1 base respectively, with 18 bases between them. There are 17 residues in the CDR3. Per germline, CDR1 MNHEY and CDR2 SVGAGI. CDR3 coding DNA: TGTGCCAGCAGTTATCGGGGCCCGGGTGATGTCCAAGAGACCCAGTACTTC. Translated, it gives CASSYRGPGDVQETQYF.

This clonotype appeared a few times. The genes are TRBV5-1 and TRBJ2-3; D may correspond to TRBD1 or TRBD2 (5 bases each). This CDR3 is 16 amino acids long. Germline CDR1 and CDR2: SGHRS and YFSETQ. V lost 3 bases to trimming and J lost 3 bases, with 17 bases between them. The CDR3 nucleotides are TGCGCCAGCAGCTGGGGCCGAGGGGTAGCGACAGATACGCAGTATTTT. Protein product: CASSWGRGVATDTQYF. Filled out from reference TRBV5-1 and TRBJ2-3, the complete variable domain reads KAGVTQTPRYLIKTRGQQVTLSCSPISGHRSVSWYQQTPGQGLQFLFEYFSETQRNKGNFPGRFSGRQFSNSRSEMNVSTLELGDSALYLCASSWGRGVATDTQYFGPGTRLTVL.

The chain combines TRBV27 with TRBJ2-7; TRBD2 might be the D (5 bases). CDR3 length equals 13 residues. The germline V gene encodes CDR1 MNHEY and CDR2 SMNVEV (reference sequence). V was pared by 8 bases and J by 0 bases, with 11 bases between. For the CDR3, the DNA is TGTGCCAGCCCCGGCGGACTCTCCTACGAGCAGTACTTC. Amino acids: CASPGGLSYEQYF.

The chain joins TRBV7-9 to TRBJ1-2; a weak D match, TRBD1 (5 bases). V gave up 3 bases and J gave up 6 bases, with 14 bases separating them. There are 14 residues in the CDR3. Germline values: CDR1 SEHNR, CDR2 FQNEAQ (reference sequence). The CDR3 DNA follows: TGTGCCAGCAGCTTTTGGGACCCCAGGGATGGCTACACCTTC. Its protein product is CASSFWDPRDGYTF.

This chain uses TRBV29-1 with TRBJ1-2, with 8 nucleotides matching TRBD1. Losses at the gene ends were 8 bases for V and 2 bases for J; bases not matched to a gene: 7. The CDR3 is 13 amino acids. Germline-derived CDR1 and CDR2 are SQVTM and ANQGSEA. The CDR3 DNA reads TGCAGCTCCCTGGACAGGGAAAACTATGGCTACACCTTC. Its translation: CSSLDRENYGYTF.

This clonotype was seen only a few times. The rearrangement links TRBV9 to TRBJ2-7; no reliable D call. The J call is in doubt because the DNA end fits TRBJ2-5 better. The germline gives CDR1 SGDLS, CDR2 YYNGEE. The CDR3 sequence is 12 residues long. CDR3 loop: CASSVAGETQYF. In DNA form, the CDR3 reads TGTGCCAGCAGCGTAGCTGGCGAGACCCAGTACTTC.

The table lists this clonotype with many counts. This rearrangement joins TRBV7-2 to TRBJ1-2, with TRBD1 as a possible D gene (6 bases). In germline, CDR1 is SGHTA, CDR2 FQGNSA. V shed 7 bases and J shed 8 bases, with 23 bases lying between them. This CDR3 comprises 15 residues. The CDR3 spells CASIDRPGGYGGYTF. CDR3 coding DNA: TGTGCCAGCATCGACAGGCCCGGTGGCTATGGCGGCTACACCTTC. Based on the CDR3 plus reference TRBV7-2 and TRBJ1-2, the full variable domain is GAGVSQSPSNKVTEKGKDVELRCDPISGHTALYWYRQSLGQGLEFLIYFQGNSAPDKSGLPSDRFSAERTGGSVSTLTIQRTQQEDSAVYLCASIDRPGGYGGYTFGSGTRLTVV.

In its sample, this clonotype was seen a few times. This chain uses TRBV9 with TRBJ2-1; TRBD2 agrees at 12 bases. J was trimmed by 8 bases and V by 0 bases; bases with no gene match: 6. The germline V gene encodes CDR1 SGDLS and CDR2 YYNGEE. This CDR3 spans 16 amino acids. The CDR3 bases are TGTGCCAGCAGCGTAGGGTCTAGCGGGAGGGTCGATGAGCAGTTCTTC. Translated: CASSVGSSGRVDEQFF.

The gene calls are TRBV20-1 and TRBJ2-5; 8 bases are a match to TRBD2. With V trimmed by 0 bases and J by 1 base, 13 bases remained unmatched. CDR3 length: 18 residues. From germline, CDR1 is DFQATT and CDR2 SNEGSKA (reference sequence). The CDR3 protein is CSARDMGSGGRFQETQYF. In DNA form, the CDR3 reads TGCAGTGCTAGAGATATGGGGTCGGGAGGGAGATTCCAAGAGACCCAGTACTTC.

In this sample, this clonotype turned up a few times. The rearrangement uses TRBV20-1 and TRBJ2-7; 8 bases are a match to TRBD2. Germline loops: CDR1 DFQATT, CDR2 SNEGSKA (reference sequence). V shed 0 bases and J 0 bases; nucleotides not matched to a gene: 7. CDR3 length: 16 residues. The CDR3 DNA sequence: TGCAGTGCTAGAGATCTTAGCGGGGTCAGCTCCTACGAGCAGTACTTC. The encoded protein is CSARDLSGVSSYEQYF.

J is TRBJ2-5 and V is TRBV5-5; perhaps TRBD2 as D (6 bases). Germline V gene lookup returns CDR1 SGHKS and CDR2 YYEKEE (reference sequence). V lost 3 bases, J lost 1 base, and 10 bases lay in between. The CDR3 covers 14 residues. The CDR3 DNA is TGTGCCAGCAGCTGGATGACTAGCCAAGAGACCCAGTACTTC. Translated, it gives CASSWMTSQETQYF.

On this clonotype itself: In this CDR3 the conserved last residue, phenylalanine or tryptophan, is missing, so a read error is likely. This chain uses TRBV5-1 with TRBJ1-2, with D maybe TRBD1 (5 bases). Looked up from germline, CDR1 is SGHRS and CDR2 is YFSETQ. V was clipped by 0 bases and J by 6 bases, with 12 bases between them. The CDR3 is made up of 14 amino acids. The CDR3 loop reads CASSLAGGTHGYTL. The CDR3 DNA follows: TGCGCCAGCAGCTTGGCCGGGGGAACTCATGGCTACACCTTA.

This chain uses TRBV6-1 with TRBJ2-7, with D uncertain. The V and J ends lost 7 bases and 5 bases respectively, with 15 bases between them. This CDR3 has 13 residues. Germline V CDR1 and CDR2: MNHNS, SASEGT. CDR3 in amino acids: CASMGIQSDEQYF. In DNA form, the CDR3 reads TGTGCCAGCATGGGGATCCAATCCGACGAGCAGTACTTC.

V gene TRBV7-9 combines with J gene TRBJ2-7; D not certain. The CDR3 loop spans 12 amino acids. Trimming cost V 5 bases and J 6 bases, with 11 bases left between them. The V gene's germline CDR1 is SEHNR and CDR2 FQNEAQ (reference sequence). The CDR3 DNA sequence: TGTGCCAGCAGCCCCGGCCTCATCGAGCAGTACTTC. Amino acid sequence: CASSPGLIEQYF.

The CDR3 nucleotides read TGCAGCTATCTTACAGGGGAGCGGAATCAGCCCCAGCATTTT. It encodes CSYLTGERNQPQHF. The chain joins TRBV29-1 to TRBJ1-5; TRBD1 aligns across 7 bases. The CDR3 is made up of 14 amino acids. V dropped 8 bases and J dropped 4; count of bases not matched to a gene: 11. Germline V CDR1 and CDR2: SQVTM, ANQGSEA.

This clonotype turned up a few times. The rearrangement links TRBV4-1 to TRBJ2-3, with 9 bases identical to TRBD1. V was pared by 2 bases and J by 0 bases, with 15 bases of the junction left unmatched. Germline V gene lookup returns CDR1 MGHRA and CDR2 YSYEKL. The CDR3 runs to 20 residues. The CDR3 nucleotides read TGCGCCAGCAGCCAACCGGACAGGGGACGGCCATTCTCAAGCACAGATACGCAGTATTTT. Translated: CASSQPDRGRPFSSTDTQYF.